This T cell receptor (beta chain) was retrieved from a study of PD-1 blockade in classical Hodgkin lymphoma. Study-wide points: Whereas CD4+ TCR diversity had risen significantly by C4D1, CD8+ TCR diversity had not. Those achieving complete response showed baseline diversity like newly diagnosed patients.

V shed 3 bases and J shed 0 bases, with 15 bases lying between them. CDR3 length: 17 residues. From germline, CDR1 is MNHNS and CDR2 SASEGT. Each and every patient relapsed after autologous stem cell transplantation, and patients got differing brentuximab vedotin exposure. On this clone: The antigen is not known.

Sequenced by immunoSEQ multiplex PCR; TCRdb stores in-frame clones only, minus some. The sample carries 90,000 to 120,000 clones, about nine tenths recorded once. This receptor was obtained from a human donor with classical Hodgkin lymphoma. The V call is TRBV6-1, the J call TRBJ1-5; possible D gene TRBD1, 5 bases. Sequences were derived from peripheral blood mononuclear cells (PBMCs), sampled before the second cycle of nivolumab. CDR3: CASSDRGSFSSNQPQHF. In DNA form, the CDR3 reads TGTGCCAGCAGTGATAGGGGCAGTTTTTCTAGCAATCAGCCCCAGCATTTT.